These T cell receptor beta chains were read from a single sample in a study of vaccination effects on CD4 cells after COVID-19. No antigen has been assigned to these receptors. Data came from immunoSEQ multiplex PCR; TCRdb stores just in-frame clones and leaves some out. The data show tens of thousands of clones, about 80% seen once. The sample consisted of CD4+ T cells from PBMCs cultured with HCoV-229E spike peptides, taken after COVID-19 vaccination. These TCRs come from a human donor who received a COVID-19 vaccine. CDR3s include the opening cysteine and the closing phenylalanine or tryptophan. The order of the fields is V gene, J gene, clone size, D gene, CDR3 protein, CDR3 DNA. D genes are given only for firm matches. The size entry is marked missing in some rows and otherwise reads once, few, many or a size class.

TRBV9	TRBJ2-2	.	.	CASSKGLPGLAGELFF	TGTGCCAGCAGCAAGGGACTCCCAGGTTTGGCCGGGGAGCTGTTTTTT
TRBV30	TRBJ1-1	few	.	CAWRKRGAEAFF	TGTGCCTGGAGGAAAAGGGGGGCTGAAGCTTTCTTT
TRBV10-2	TRBJ2-2	.	TRBD1	CASRQGYGELFF	TGCGCCAGCAGACAGGGGTACGGGGAGCTGTTTTTT
TRBV6-5	TRBJ1-1	.	.	CASSYSGFGRMYETFF	TGTGCCAGCAGTTACTCGGGATTTGGCCGGATGTATGAAACTTTCTTT
TRBV28	TRBJ1-2	.	.	CASSLLGYGYTF	TGTGCCAGCAGTTTACTCGGTTATGGCTACACCTTC
TRBV11-2	TRBJ1-5	.	.	CASSLGPTSNQPQHF	TGTGCCAGCAGCTTAGGACCGACGAGCAATCAGCCCCAGCATTTT
TRBV19	TRBJ2-5	.	TRBD1	CASSGQASSGETQYF	TGTGCCAGTAGTGGACAGGCGAGCTCGGGGGAGACCCAGTACTTC
TRBV7-2	TRBJ1-5	.	.	CASSPGGTNNQPQHF	TGTGCCAGCAGCCCTGGGGGGACAAACAATCAGCCCCAGCATTTT
TRBV28	TRBJ1-3	.	.	CASLVPGNTIYF	TGTGCCAGCTTAGTCCCTGGAAACACCATATATTTT
TRBV27	TRBJ1-5	.	TRBD1	CASSLTGEQPQHF	TGTGCCAGCAGTCTTACAGGGGAGCAGCCCCAGCATTTT
TRBV2	TRBJ1-3	.	.	CASSSDSLSSGNTIYF	TGTGCCAGCAGTTCGGACAGTTTGAGCTCTGGAAACACCATATATTTT
TRBV6-5	TRBJ2-6	.	.	CASNGRTSGANVLTF	TGTGCCAGCAATGGTCGGACCTCTGGGGCCAACGTCCTGACTTTC
TRBV5-6	TRBJ1-1	.	.	CASSLERRRNTEAFF	TGTGCCAGCAGCCTGGAGCGCAGGCGGAACACTGAAGCTTTCTTT
TRBV19	TRBJ1-1	.	.	CASSPMGGINTEAFF	TGTGCCAGTAGCCCCATGGGGGGAATAAACACTGAAGCTTTCTTT
TRBV29-1	TRBJ2-5	.	TRBD1	CSVNLDRGSETQYF	TGCAGCGTTAACCTAGACAGGGGAAGCGAGACCCAGTACTTC
TRBV28	TRBJ1-1	.	.	CASSTQGGRTEAFF	TGTGCCAGCAGTACACAGGGTGGTCGGACTGAAGCTTTCTTT
TRBV2	TRBJ2-5	.	TRBD2	CASSEWLAGARKTQYF	TGTGCCAGCAGTGAATGGCTAGCGGGGGCTCGAAAGACCCAGTACTTC
TRBV11-2	TRBJ2-5	.	.	CASSSTRDMKTQYF	TGTGCCAGCAGCTCAACTCGGGATATGAAGACCCAGTACTTC
TRBV6-5	TRBJ1-2	.	TRBD1	CASSYLTGVRRGYTF	TGTGCCAGCAGTTACCTAACAGGGGTTCGGCGTGGCTACACCTTC
TRBV18	TRBJ1-4	few	.	CASSQGATNEKLFF	TGTGCCAGCTCCCAGGGAGCAACTAATGAAAAACTGTTTTTT
TRBV5-8	TRBJ1-2	.	.	CASSLFPPTSYGYTF	TGTGCCAGCAGCTTGTTCCCACCGACAAGCTATGGCTACACCTTC
TRBV9	TRBJ2-5	.	TRBD1	CASSAWTGRETQYF	TGTGCCAGCAGCGCCTGGACAGGGAGAGAGACCCAGTACTTC
TRBV20-1	TRBJ2-3	.	.	CSVPQADTQYF	TGCAGTGTACCGCAGGCAGATACGCAGTATTTT
TRBV6-5	TRBJ1-5	.	.	CASSSRARNQPQHF	TGTGCCAGCAGTAGCAGGGCCCGCAATCAGCCCCAGCATTTT
TRBV5-6	TRBJ2-5	.	.	CASSYRPGPGETQYF	TGTGCCAGCAGTTACAGACCGGGCCCGGGAGAGACCCAGTACTTC